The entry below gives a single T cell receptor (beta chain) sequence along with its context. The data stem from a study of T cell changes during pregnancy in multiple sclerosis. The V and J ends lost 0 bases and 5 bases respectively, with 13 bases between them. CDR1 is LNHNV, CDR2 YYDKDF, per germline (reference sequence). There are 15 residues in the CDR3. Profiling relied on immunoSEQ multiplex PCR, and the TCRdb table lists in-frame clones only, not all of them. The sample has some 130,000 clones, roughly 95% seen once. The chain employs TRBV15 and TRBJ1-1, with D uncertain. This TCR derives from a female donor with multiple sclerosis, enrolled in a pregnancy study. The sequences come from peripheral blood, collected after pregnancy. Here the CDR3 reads CATSRDSQSGTEAFF. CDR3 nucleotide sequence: TGTGCCACCAGCAGAGATAGCCAGTCGGGGACTGAAGCTTTCTTT.